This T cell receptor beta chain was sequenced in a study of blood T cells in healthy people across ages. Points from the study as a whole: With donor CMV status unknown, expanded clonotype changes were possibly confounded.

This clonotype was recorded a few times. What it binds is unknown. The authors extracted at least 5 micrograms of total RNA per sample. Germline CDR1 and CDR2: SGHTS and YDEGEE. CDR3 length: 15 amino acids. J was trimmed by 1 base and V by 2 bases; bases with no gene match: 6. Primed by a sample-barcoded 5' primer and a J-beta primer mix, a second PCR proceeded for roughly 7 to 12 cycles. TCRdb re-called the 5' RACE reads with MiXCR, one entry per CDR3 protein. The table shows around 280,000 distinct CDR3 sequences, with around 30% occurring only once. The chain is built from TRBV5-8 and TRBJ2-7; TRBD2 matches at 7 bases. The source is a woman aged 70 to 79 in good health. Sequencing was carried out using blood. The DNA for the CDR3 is TGTGCCAGCAGCTTCGGGGCTAGCGGTTCCTACGAGCAGTACTTC. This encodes CASSFGASGSYEQYF.